This T cell receptor beta chain was profiled in a study of patients and donors after allogeneic stem cell transplantation. CDR3 length: 14 residues. Per germline, CDR1 SGHRS and CDR2 YFSETQ. Trimming removed 4 bases from V and 0 bases from J; junction bases left unmatched: 2. In this sample, this clonotype turned up many times. MiXCR, applied by TCRdb to the RT-PCR reads, yields one record per CDR3 protein. The sample lists 10,000 or so distinct CDR3 sequences, over 5.5% occurring once. The TCR sequence derives from a human donor who was either an allogeneic HSCT recipient or a stem cell or donor lymphocyte infusion donor (not recorded which). It is not recorded whose cells these are; they may come from a transplant donor. The chain links TRBV5-1 to TRBJ2-3, with 7 bases fitting TRBD1. Sequenced sample: blood, either unsorted or a sorted T cell fraction (not recorded which). This CDR3 is CASSQGQSTDTQYF. Written as DNA, the CDR3 is TGCGCCAGCAGCCAGGGACAGAGCACAGATACGCAGTATTTT. The entire variable domain, with the rest obtained from reference TRBV5-1 and TRBJ2-3, is as follows: KAGVTQTPRYLIKTRGQQVTLSCSPISGHRSVSWYQQTPGQGLQFLFEYFSETQRNKGNFPGRFSGRQFSNSRSEMNVSTLELGDSALYLCASSQGQSTDTQYFGPGTRLTVL.